Below, one T cell receptor (beta chain) is given with its context. The table lists this clonotype with many counts. Its cognate antigen has yet to be identified. There are no base qualities to consult, and no much larger clone falls within one base. Ficoll-Paque density gradient centrifugation was used to isolate PBMCs. Sequencing instrument: Illumina NovaSeq 6000. TCRalpha and TCRbeta cDNA libraries were constructed by 5'RACE with constant-segment primers, with sample barcodes and unique molecular identifiers being introduced. RNA was extracted from every sample with Trizol reagent. Amplification of the libraries took two PCR steps, and the second step added a second sample barcode plus Illumina TruSeq adapters. The libraries were sequenced on an Illumina NovaSeq using 2 x 150 bp paired-end reads. In the original analysis: With migec v1.2.7, reads were demultiplexed and then collapsed into UMI-guided consensus sequences. Using mixcr v2.1.11, UMI consensuses were aligned to TRA and TRB V and J templates and then assembled into clonotypes. A clonotype was counted as expanded or contracted only if both edgeR and NoisET called the change significant, with noise models trained on biological replicates. For edgeR calls, the cutoffs were a false discovery rate-adjusted p below 0.01 and a log2 fold-change threshold of 1. As an exploratory analysis of dynamics, max-normalized trajectories of the 1000 most abundant clonotypes were examined by PCA with hierarchical clustering. Separately sequenced CD4+ and CD8+ repertoires were used to assign the CD4 or CD8 phenotype of responding clones. In-frame beta chains were kept once TCRdb had trimmed the public reads at Q25 with fastp and called clones with MiXCR. Rows are combined by CDR3 protein, so each entry shows the most common genes and DNA. The V and J calls were not made by the authors but by TCRdb's processing. The sample table shows about 290,000 distinct CDR3 sequences, and approximately 16% are seen once. In total, the top ten clones hold approximately 23% of the sample.

This entry is derived from a study of T-cell memory formation after mild COVID-19 (dated by TCRdb to the early 2020s). Concerning the study at large: TCR sequence clusters from the two donors were largely donor specific. The cohort comprised two young, previously healthy adult volunteers, one female and one male. Longitudinal TCRalpha and TCRbeta repertoire sequencing tracked T-cell clones expanding and contracting after mild COVID-19 in a couple of donors. Study-wide findings and limitations: Contracting CD4+ clones appeared mostly in the CM and EM memory subsets, whereas CD8+ clones were enriched in EMRA. The second-wave clones that peaked on day 37 were not confirmed to be SARS-CoV-2 specific. Clones that contracted from day 15 to 85 showed balanced CD4/CD8 phenotypes, whereas a second wave of clones that expanded from day 15 to 37 leaned towards CD4+. Only a couple of mild cases were covered in the study, and larger cohorts including severe cases with pre-infection samples were considered necessary. Some responding clones were detected in pre-infection memory, which suggested that pre-existing cross-reactive memory T cells had joined the SARS-CoV-2 response.

Trimming removed 6 bases from V and 0 bases from J, leaving 9 bases between the germline ends. CDR1 and CDR2, looked up from the germline V gene (reference sequence), are MNHNY and SVGAGI. Inclusive of the bounding cysteine and phenylalanine, the CDR3 is 14 residues long. Just the 42-base CDR3 DNA is kept, in frame starting at base 1. The receptor chain draws on TRBV6-6 and TRBJ1-3; the best D guess is TRBD1, with 6 bases matching. This sequence was found in a man between 18 and 35 years old who had mild COVID-19 (a few samples of this study predate the infection). The sample titles of this study are shuffled in the database, so cell type and time point are left out; the donor was told from shared clones. The material sequenced was PBMCs or a T cell subset sorted from them (not recorded which). The DNA is as follows: TGTGCCAGCAGGGGGGACACCTCTGGAAACACCATATATTTT. Translated, it reads CASRGDTSGNTIYF.